The present T cell receptor (beta chain) was sequenced within a study of T cell repertoires in cytomegalovirus infection. With regard to this clonotype: What it recognizes is unknown.

This CDR3 contains 15 residues. Germline CDR1 and CDR2: MDHEN and SYDVKM. After removal of 6 bases from V and 3 bases from J, the junction contained 8 bases not matched to a gene. TCRdb fed the reads into MiXCR, producing one record per CDR3 protein. The sample shows some 940,000 distinct CDR3 sequences, roughly 31% of them seen only once. The chain recombines TRBV28 with TRBJ2-3, with 8 bases that match TRBD1. Sequencing used cultured CD8+ T cells from PBMCs, obtained from culture after CMV antigen stimulation. This TCR came from a human donor in good health (CMV status not recorded). Some clones in this sample may be carry-over from other donors' samples. CDR3 protein: CASSRGQGRTDTQYF. CDR3 sequence (DNA): TGTGCCAGCAGCCGAGGACAGGGCAGGACAGATACGCAGTATTTT.